Listed below are T cell receptor beta chains from one sample, sequenced in a study of blood T cell repertoires in COVID-19. Data came from immunoSEQ multiplex PCR; TCRdb stores just in-frame clones and leaves some out. The sample holds 35,000 to 50,000 clones, about four fifths seen once. Source material: peripheral blood. The receptors stem from a woman older than 75 with acute or convalescent COVID-19. Each CDR3 is given with its conserved first and last residue. The order of the fields is J gene, clone size, V gene, D gene, CDR3 protein, CDR3 DNA. The D gene is left open where the match is weak. Clone size is stated in some rows and not others, as once, few, many or a class when expanded.

J: TRBJ2-5; size: .; V: TRBV10-1; D: TRBD2; CDR3: CASSTTSGGPLRTQYF; DNA: TGCGCCAGCAGTACGACTAGCGGGGGCCCCTTGCGGACCCAGTACTTC
J: TRBJ1-1; size: .; V: TRBV3-1/TRBV3-2; D: .; CDR3: CASSQGAKNTEAFF; DNA: TGTGCCAGCAGCCAAGGCGCAAAGAACACTGAAGCTTTCTTT
J: TRBJ2-5; size: few; V: TRBV5-5; D: .; CDR3: CASSFLVGETQYF; DNA: TGTGCCAGCAGCTTCCTAGTTGGAGAGACCCAGTACTTC
J: TRBJ1-6; size: .; V: TRBV4-1; D: .; CDR3: CASSQDSDSSNSPLHF; DNA: TGCGCCAGCAGCCAAGACTCGGACAGCTCAAATTCACCCCTCCACTTT
J: TRBJ2-3; size: .; V: TRBV11-2; D: .; CDR3: CASSLYGSTDTQYF; DNA: TGTGCCAGCAGCTTATACGGGAGCACAGATACGCAGTATTTT
J: TRBJ1-4; size: .; V: TRBV27; D: .; CDR3: CASSLGRVGGKLFF; DNA: TGTGCCAGCAGTTTGGGTAGGGTGGGGGGAAAACTGTTTTTT
J: TRBJ2-7; size: .; V: TRBV2; D: TRBD2; CDR3: CASRPLAGGIYEQYF; DNA: TGTGCCAGCAGACCACTAGCGGGGGGGATCTACGAGCAGTACTTC
J: TRBJ1-5; size: .; V: TRBV20-1; D: TRBD1; CDR3: CSASPGQSNQPQHF; DNA: TGCAGTGCTAGTCCGGGACAGAGCAATCAGCCCCAGCATTTT
J: TRBJ2-2; size: .; V: TRBV19; D: .; CDR3: CASSIRPFNTGELFF; DNA: TGTGCCAGTAGTATTCGTCCCTTTAACACCGGGGAGCTGTTTTTT
J: TRBJ1-6; size: .; V: TRBV15; D: .; CDR3: CATSREVGSSYNSPLHF; DNA: TGTGCCACCAGCAGAGAAGTGGGGAGCTCCTATAATTCACCCCTCCACTTT
J: TRBJ2-3; size: .; V: TRBV7-8; D: TRBD2; CDR3: CASSARLAGETDTQYF; DNA: TGTGCCAGCAGCGCCCGACTAGCGGGGGAGACAGATACGCAGTATTTT
J: TRBJ1-2; size: .; V: TRBV27; D: TRBD1; CDR3: CASSARGQGAYSYGYTF; DNA: TGTGCCAGCAGTGCCAGGGGACAGGGGGCATACTCCTATGGCTACACCTTC
J: TRBJ2-7; size: .; V: TRBV7-9; D: .; CDR3: CASSPVWGIAAYEQYF; DNA: TGTGCCAGCAGCCCGGTTTGGGGAATAGCGGCCTACGAGCAGTACTTC
J: TRBJ2-5; size: .; V: TRBV30; D: TRBD1; CDR3: CAWGPGQAIGETQYF; DNA: TGTGCCTGGGGGCCGGGACAGGCCATAGGGGAGACCCAGTACTTC
J: TRBJ1-4; size: .; V: TRBV3-1/TRBV3-2; D: TRBD1; CDR3: CASSQPTGGLNEKLFF; DNA: TGTGCCAGCAGCCAGCCGACAGGGGGCCTGAATGAAAAACTGTTTTTT
J: TRBJ2-4; size: .; V: TRBV7-8; D: .; CDR3: CASSLTQGSLNIQYF; DNA: TGTGCCAGCAGCTTGACACAAGGGAGCCTAAACATTCAGTACTTC
J: TRBJ1-5; size: .; V: TRBV7-6; D: TRBD1; CDR3: CASSSGTGGFRGNQPQHF; DNA: TGTGCCAGCAGCTCCGGGACAGGAGGTTTTAGGGGGAATCAGCCCCAGCATTTT
J: TRBJ2-3; size: once; V: TRBV20-1; D: TRBD2; CDR3: CSASQPSGGGTDTQYF; DNA: TGCAGTGCTAGTCAACCTAGCGGGGGGGGCACAGATACGCAGTATTTT
J: TRBJ2-5; size: .; V: TRBV5-1; D: TRBD1; CDR3: CASSSGQGVDETQYF; DNA: TGCGCCAGCAGCTCGGGACAGGGGGTTGACGAGACCCAGTACTTC
J: TRBJ2-1; size: .; V: TRBV6-5; D: TRBD1; CDR3: CASSSTGSSYNEQFF; DNA: TGTGCCAGCAGTTCGACAGGGAGCTCCTACAATGAGCAGTTCTTC
J: TRBJ2-5; size: .; V: TRBV5-4; D: TRBD1; CDR3: CASSLRTGEETQYF; DNA: TGTGCCAGCAGCTTACGGACAGGGGAAGAGACCCAGTACTTC
J: TRBJ1-1; size: .; V: TRBV19; D: .; CDR3: CASSMEQNTEAFF; DNA: TGTGCCAGTAGTATGGAGCAGAACACTGAAGCTTTCTTT
J: TRBJ1-3; size: .; V: TRBV28; D: TRBD1; CDR3: CASSLAGGTGNTIYF; DNA: TGTGCCAGCAGTTTGGCAGGGGGCACAGGAAACACCATATATTTT
J: TRBJ1-1; size: .; V: TRBV12-3/TRBV12-4; D: .; CDR3: CASRGQSNTEAFF; DNA: TGTGCCAGCAGGGGACAATCGAACACTGAAGCTTTCTTT
J: TRBJ1-1; size: .; V: TRBV19; D: TRBD1; CDR3: CASSTGQGYTEAFF; DNA: TGTGCCAGTAGTACGGGACAGGGGTACACTGAAGCTTTCTTT
J: TRBJ1-1; size: .; V: TRBV6-5; D: TRBD1; CDR3: CATYRGGTEAFF; DNA: TGTGCCACCTACAGGGGGGGGACTGAAGCTTTCTTT
J: TRBJ2-1; size: .; V: TRBV12-3/TRBV12-4; D: .; CDR3: CASVQRLDNEQFF; DNA: TGTGCCAGCGTTCAGAGGCTAGACAATGAGCAGTTCTTC
J: TRBJ2-4; size: .; V: TRBV2; D: .; CDR3: CASSVGASGNIQYF; DNA: TGTGCCAGCAGTGTGGGGGCCTCGGGAAACATTCAGTACTTC
J: TRBJ1-5; size: .; V: TRBV7-2; D: TRBD1; CDR3: CASSLTGANQPQHF; DNA: TGTGCCAGCAGCCTGACAGGGGCGAATCAGCCCCAGCATTTT
J: TRBJ1-2; size: .; V: TRBV30; D: .; CDR3: CAWSETGYGYTF; DNA: TGTGCCTGGAGTGAGACTGGGTATGGCTACACCTTC
J: TRBJ2-3; size: .; V: TRBV7-2; D: .; CDR3: CASSLDGPGADTQYF; DNA: TGTGCCAGCAGCTTGGATGGTCCGGGGGCAGATACGCAGTATTTT
J: TRBJ1-4; size: .; V: TRBV4-1; D: .; CDR3: CASSQDWQEREKLFF; DNA: TGCGCCAGCAGCCAAGATTGGCAGGAGCGGGAAAAACTGTTTTTT
J: TRBJ2-3; size: .; V: TRBV19; D: TRBD2; CDR3: CASSMKGLAGRITDTQYF; DNA: TGTGCCAGTAGTATGAAGGGACTAGCGGGGAGGATCACAGATACGCAGTATTTT
J: TRBJ1-2; size: .; V: TRBV4-1; D: TRBD1; CDR3: CASRGGAWDAYGYTF; DNA: TGCGCCAGCAGAGGGGGCGCCTGGGATGCCTATGGCTACACCTTC
J: TRBJ2-1; size: .; V: TRBV7-2; D: .; CDR3: CASSVQFRGSSYNEQFF; DNA: TGTGCCAGCAGCGTACAATTCCGGGGTTCCTCCTACAATGAGCAGTTCTTC
J: TRBJ2-3; size: .; V: TRBV20-1; D: .; CDR3: CSAAGIGTQYF; DNA: TGCAGTGCTGCGGGGATCGGTACGCAGTATTTT
J: TRBJ2-5; size: .; V: TRBV6-5; D: TRBD1; CDR3: CASRRQGQETQYF; DNA: TGTGCCAGCAGGAGACAGGGCCAAGAGACCCAGTACTTC
J: TRBJ1-1; size: .; V: TRBV5-1; D: TRBD1; CDR3: CASSLSQGTTEAFF; DNA: TGCGCCAGCAGCTTATCACAGGGGACAACTGAAGCTTTCTTT
J: TRBJ2-7; size: .; V: TRBV29-1; D: .; CDR3: CSVRQEISYEQYF; DNA: TGCAGCGTGAGACAGGAGATCTCCTACGAGCAGTACTTC
J: TRBJ2-7; size: .; V: TRBV6-1; D: TRBD1; CDR3: CASSEEEAGGYHEQYF; DNA: TGTGCCAGCAGTGAAGAGGAAGCAGGGGGCTACCACGAGCAGTACTTC
J: TRBJ2-6; size: .; V: TRBV5-1; D: TRBD1; CDR3: CASSRQGTAGANVLTF; DNA: TGCGCCAGCTCGAGACAGGGTACTGCTGGGGCCAACGTCCTGACTTTC
J: TRBJ2-5; size: .; V: TRBV19; D: TRBD2; CDR3: CASRGLAGETQYF; DNA: TGTGCCAGTCGAGGACTAGCTGGGGAGACCCAGTACTTC
J: TRBJ2-1; size: .; V: TRBV11-2; D: .; CDR3: CASSLGFLGGNEQFF; DNA: TGTGCCAGCAGCTTGGGGTTCTTGGGGGGAAATGAGCAGTTCTTC
J: TRBJ2-7; size: .; V: TRBV21-1; D: .; CDR3: CASSKAEPCAYEQYF; DNA: TGTGCCAGCAGCAAAGCCGAGCCGTGCGCCTACGAGCAGTACTTC
J: TRBJ2-2; size: .; V: TRBV3-1/TRBV3-2; D: TRBD1; CDR3: CASSQGGTGGAGELFF; DNA: TGTGCCAGCAGCCAAGGGGGGACAGGGGGCGCCGGGGAGCTGTTTTTT
J: TRBJ2-6; size: .; V: TRBV5-8; D: .; CDR3: CASSFVGGPGANVLTF; DNA: TGTGCCAGCAGCTTCGTCGGGGGGCCTGGGGCCAACGTCCTGACTTTC
J: TRBJ2-1; size: .; V: TRBV7-7; D: .; CDR3: CASSLDSHNEQFF; DNA: TGTGCTAGCAGCTTAGACAGTCACAATGAGCAGTTCTTC
J: TRBJ1-1; size: .; V: TRBV19; D: TRBD1; CDR3: CASSNPATGVFTEAFF; DNA: TGTGCCAGTAGTAACCCTGCGACAGGGGTGTTTACTGAAGCTTTCTTT
J: TRBJ1-6; size: .; V: TRBV6-6; D: .; CDR3: CASSYSLKKSPLHF; DNA: TGTGCCAGCAGTTACAGCCTAAAGAAATCACCCCTCCACTTT
J: TRBJ2-5; size: .; V: TRBV30; D: TRBD2; CDR3: CAWRNSGGTQYF; DNA: TGTGCCTGGAGAAATAGCGGGGGGACCCAGTACTTC
J: TRBJ2-7; size: few; V: TRBV2; D: .; CDR3: CASSEQGSGYEQYF; DNA: TGTGCCAGCAGTGAACAGGGGTCGGGCTACGAGCAGTACTTC
J: TRBJ1-2; size: .; V: TRBV19; D: .; CDR3: CASSIEGARGYTF; DNA: TGTGCCAGTAGTATAGAAGGGGCTCGTGGCTACACCTTC
J: TRBJ2-3; size: .; V: TRBV7-9; D: .; CDR3: CASSLGRGDTQYF; DNA: TGTGCCAGCAGCTTGGGGAGGGGGGATACGCAGTATTTT
J: TRBJ2-2; size: .; V: TRBV15; D: TRBD2; CDR3: CATAGLINTGELFF; DNA: TGTGCCACCGCGGGACTAATCAACACCGGGGAGCTGTTTTTT
J: TRBJ1-4; size: .; V: TRBV7-9; D: .; CDR3: CASSQTVANEKLFF; DNA: TGTGCCAGCAGCCAAACTGTGGCTAATGAAAAACTGTTTTTT
J: TRBJ1-4; size: .; V: TRBV6-5; D: .; CDR3: CASSYPGAGEKLFF; DNA: TGTGCCAGCAGTTACCCAGGGGCTGGTGAAAAACTGTTTTTT
J: TRBJ1-3; size: .; V: TRBV19; D: .; CDR3: CASSTSGGNTIYF; DNA: TGTGCCAGTAGTACCTCAGGCGGAAACACCATATATTTT
J: TRBJ1-4; size: .; V: TRBV2; D: .; CDR3: CASSDGGVTNEKLFF; DNA: TGTGCCAGCAGTGATGGCGGGGTGACTAATGAAAAACTGTTTTTT
J: TRBJ2-3; size: .; V: TRBV5-1; D: TRBD2; CDR3: CASSREGRDSTDTQYF; DNA: TGCGCCAGCAGCAGGGAGGGCCGAGACAGCACAGATACGCAGTATTTT
J: TRBJ1-1; size: .; V: TRBV6-5; D: .; CDR3: CASSYSTRGSTEAFF; DNA: TGTGCCAGCAGTTACTCCACTAGGGGGTCGACTGAAGCTTTCTTT